Shown below are 6 T cell receptor beta chains from a single sample sequenced in a study of blood T cells in healthy people across ages (dated by TCRdb to the mid-2010s). Library creation used 5' RACE. Sequencing instrument: Illumina HiSeq 2500. A second PCR of about 6 to 11 cycles was performed with a sample-barcoded 5' primer and a J-beta primer mix. TCRdb redid the processing of the public reads, applying fastp at Q25 and MiXCR, and retained in-frame beta chains. Each entry is one CDR3 protein sequence, shown with its most common DNA and genes. Recorded for this sample are 1,500,000 or so distinct CDR3 sequences; under 55% of them occurred a single time. The biggest ten clones account for around 4% of the sample. Sequenced input: blood. The origin of the receptors is a woman younger than 35 in good health.

This rearrangement joins TRBV2 to TRBJ1-2; D is possibly TRBD1 (5 bases). Germline loops: CDR1 SNHLY, CDR2 FYNNEI. V lost 3 bases and J 4 bases, leaving 12 bases between the germline ends. This CDR3 is built from 14 residues. CDR3 region: CASSEGRILYGYTF. The CDR3 coding sequence is TGTGCCAGCAGTGAGGGACGGATCCTCTATGGCTACACCTTC.

CDR3 residues: CASSLGGQGKDGYTF. CDR3 sequence (DNA): TGTGCCAGCAGCTTAGGAGGCCAGGGGAAAGATGGCTACACCTTC. This chain links TRBV7-8 with TRBJ1-2; tentatively, D is TRBD1 (6 bases). The CDR3 consists of 15 residues. The V end lost 1 base, the J end lost 6 bases, and 15 bases lay between the germline ends. CDR1 SGHVS and CDR2 FQNEAQ come from the germline V gene.

V gene TRBV7-2 combines with J gene TRBJ2-3; no clear D. This CDR3 is built from 16 residues. Trimming stripped 1 base from V and 1 base from J, with 12 bases between. The germline V gene has CDR1 SGHTA and CDR2 FQGNSA. CDR3 sequence (DNA): TGTGCCAGCAGCTTAGGGTCAGGAAGAGGCACAGATACGCAGTATTTT. It codes for CASSLGSGRGTDTQYF.

The CDR3 region has the DNA TGTGCCAGCAGTTGCATGACAGGGGGCGCAGGAGGCTACACCTTC. Protein sequence: CASSCMTGGAGGYTF. The chain combines TRBV6-6 with TRBJ1-2, with 10 nucleotides matching TRBD1. Germline loops: CDR1 MNHNY, CDR2 SVGAGI (reference sequence). This CDR3 contains 15 residues. Unmatched junction bases numbered 10, after V lost 4 bases and J lost 8 bases.

This clonotype occurred a few times. J is TRBJ2-3 and V is TRBV12-3 or TRBV12-4, with 9 bases matching TRBD2. V shed 7 bases and J 2 bases; nucleotides not matched to a gene: 7. The CDR3 is made up of 15 amino acids. The CDR3 region is CASTQRGVYTDTQYF. DNA of the CDR3: TGTGCCAGCACCCAGCGGGGGGTATACACAGATACGCAGTATTTT.

This clonotype came up once. The chain is built from TRBV6-2 or TRBV6-3 and TRBJ2-7; no clear D. There are 14 residues in the CDR3. CDR1 and CDR2 (germline): MNHEY, SVGEGT. Between the trimmed V and J ends, which lost 7 bases and 2 bases, there was a span of 15 bases. In DNA form, the CDR3 reads TGTGCCAGCATGGCCCCAGGCCCAACCTACGAGCAGTACTTC. Its translation is CASMAPGPTYEQYF.